This T cell receptor beta chain was identified in a study of human thymus T cells. General observations from the study: It looked as if thymic and blood repertoires used V and J genes in a biased way.

Here immunoSEQ multiplex PCR was the method, and the copy in TCRdb shows in-frame clones only, minus some. The sample shows tens of thousands of clones, 85% to 95% of them seen only once. In regard to this clone: Antigen unknown.

The thymus was resected at corrective cardiac surgery. CDR1 and CDR2 from the germline V gene are SGHAT and FQNNGV. The ends were cut back, 3 bases at V and 1 base at J, with 18 bases in the middle. The CDR3 loop spans 17 amino acids. V and J are TRBV11-2 and TRBJ1-1, with D possibly being TRBD1 (6 bases). The receptor was isolated from a girl in the first two years of life with a congenital heart defect but otherwise immunologically healthy. The sequenced sample consisted of thymus tissue. CDR3 sequence (DNA): TGTGCCAGCAGCTTGGTTCCACCCAGGGGAAGGAACACTGAAGCTTTCTTT. Amino acids: CASSLVPPRGRNTEAFF.